A selection of T cell receptor beta chains follows, all from one sample in a study of blood T cell repertoires in COVID-19. Assay: immunoSEQ multiplex PCR; the TCRdb copy retains only in-frame clones and omits some. This table holds 50,000 or so clones, 65% to 85% found once. Sequencing was performed on peripheral blood. The receptors were gathered from a man aged 70 or older with acute or convalescent COVID-19. CDR3s include the opening cysteine and the closing phenylalanine or tryptophan. D genes are given only for firm matches. Size is omitted from some rows. Given values are once, few, many or a class for expanded clones.

>TRBV27|TRBJ2-3|.|.
TGTGCCAGCAGTTTATCCTTTCGGGCGGACAGCTTTTTGGATACGCAGTATTTT
CASSLSFRADSFLDTQYF
>TRBV4-2|TRBJ1-2|.|.
TGTGCCAGCAACCATCGGGGTTTTGGCTACACCTTC
CASNHRGFGYTF
>TRBV5-4|TRBJ1-4|.|.
TGTGCCAGCAGCTCCGGGGGGCAAAATGAAAAACTGTTTTTT
CASSSGGQNEKLFF
>TRBV7-8|TRBJ1-5|.|.
TGTGCCAGCAGCTTATCCAGGACACAGAGCAATCAGCCCCAGCATTTT
CASSLSRTQSNQPQHF
>TRBV4-2|TRBJ2-1|TRBD1|.
TGTGCCAGCAGCCAAGAGGGGACAGGGGGCTACGAGCGGGAGTGGAATGAGCAGTTCTTC
CASSQEGTGGYEREWNEQFF
>TRBV9|TRBJ2-2|.|.
TGTGCCAGCAGCGTACAGGTCGGCGCGAACACCGGGGAGCTGTTTTTT
CASSVQVGANTGELFF
>TRBV12-5|TRBJ1-2|TRBD1|few
TGTGCTAGTGGTTCTTACCCTCGGACAGGGAAAGAGAATGGCTACACCTTC
CASGSYPRTGKENGYTF
>TRBV18|TRBJ1-1|.|.
TGTGCCAGCTCTCGGGGGGCTGAAGCTTTCTTT
CASSRGAEAFF
>TRBV7-2|TRBJ2-5|.|.
TGTGCCAGCAGCTTAAAATGGGCCGAGGAGACCCAGTACTTC
CASSLKWAEETQYF
>TRBV9|TRBJ2-7|.|.
TGTGCCAGCAGCGGGAGGGTGAACGAGCAGTACTTC
CASSGRVNEQYF
>TRBV7-3|TRBJ2-1|TRBD2|once
TGTGCCAGCAGCGCGAAAGGGGGACTAGCGGGAGACTTCATCAATGAGCAGTTCTTC
CASSAKGGLAGDFINEQFF
>TRBV27|TRBJ2-7|TRBD1|.
TGTGCCAGCAGCGACAGGGTTACGTACGAGCAGTACTTC
CASSDRVTYEQYF
>TRBV27|TRBJ2-5|TRBD2|.
TGTGCCAGCAGTCAGCTAGCGGGAGGCTCACTCTACTTC
CASSQLAGGSLYF
>TRBV19|TRBJ2-3|TRBD2|.
TGTGCCAGTAGCCCCGGGACTAGCGGGAAGGGAGATACGCAGTATTTT
CASSPGTSGKGDTQYF
>TRBV5-1|TRBJ1-1|.|.
TGCGCCAGCAGTTATACAGGGATTATGAACACTGAAGCTTTCTTT
CASSYTGIMNTEAFF